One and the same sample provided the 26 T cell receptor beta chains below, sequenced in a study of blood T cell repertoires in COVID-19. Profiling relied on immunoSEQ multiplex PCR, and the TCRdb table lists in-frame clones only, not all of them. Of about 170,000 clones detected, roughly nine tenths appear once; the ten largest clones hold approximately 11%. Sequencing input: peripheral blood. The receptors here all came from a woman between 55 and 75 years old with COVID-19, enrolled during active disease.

This chain's CDR3 is CASSFGGGSPLHF. In DNA form, the CDR3 reads TGTGCCAGCAGCTTCGGCGGTGGGTCACCCCTCCACTTT. The chain uses TRBV11-3 and TRBJ1-6; D is unclear. Germline V gene data show CDR1 as SGHNT and CDR2 as YENEEA. Trimming removed 3 bases from V and 10 bases from J, with 10 bases in between. The length of the CDR3 is 13 residues.

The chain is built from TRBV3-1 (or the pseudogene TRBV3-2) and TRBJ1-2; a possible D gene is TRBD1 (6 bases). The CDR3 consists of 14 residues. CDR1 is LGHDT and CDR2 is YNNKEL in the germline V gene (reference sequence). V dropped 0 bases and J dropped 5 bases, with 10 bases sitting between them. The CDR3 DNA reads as TGTGCCAGCAGCCAAGAAGGACAGCTATATGGCTACACCTTC. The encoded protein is CASSQEGQLYGYTF.

The CDR3 spells CASSLRFREMHTGELFF. The CDR3 DNA follows: TGTGCCAGCAGCTTAAGGTTTCGGGAGATGCACACCGGGGAGCTGTTTTTT. V gene TRBV7-8 combines with J gene TRBJ2-2; possibly TRBD2 for D (6 bases). CDR3 length: 17 residues. Trimming cost V 2 bases and J 3 bases, with 16 bases left between them. Germline V lookup: CDR1 SGHVS, CDR2 FQNEAQ. The full variable domain, its missing parts supplied by reference TRBV7-8 and TRBJ2-2, is GAGVSQSPRYKVAKRGQDVALRCDPISGHVSLFWYQQALGQGPEFLTYFQNEAQLDKSGLPSDRFFAERPEGSVSTLKIQRTQQEDSAVYLCASSLRFREMHTGELFFGEGSRLTVL.

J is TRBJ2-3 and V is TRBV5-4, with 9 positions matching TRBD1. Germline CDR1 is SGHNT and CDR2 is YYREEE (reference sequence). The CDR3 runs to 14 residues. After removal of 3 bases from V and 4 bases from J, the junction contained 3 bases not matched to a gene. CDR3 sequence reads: CASSWGQGSDTQYF. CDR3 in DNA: TGTGCCAGCAGCTGGGGACAGGGATCAGATACGCAGTATTTT.

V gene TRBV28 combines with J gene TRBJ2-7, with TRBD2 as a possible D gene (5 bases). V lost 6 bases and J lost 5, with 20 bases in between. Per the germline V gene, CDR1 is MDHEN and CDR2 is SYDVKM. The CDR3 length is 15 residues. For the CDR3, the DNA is TGTGCCAGCAGCCTGTCGGGGTTTCTGGTCGACGAGCAGTACTTC. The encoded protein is CASSLSGFLVDEQYF. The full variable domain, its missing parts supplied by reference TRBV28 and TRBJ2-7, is DVKVTQSSRYLVKRTGEKVFLECVQDMDHENMFWYRQDPGLGLRLIYFSYDVKMKEKGDIPEGYSVSREKKERFSLILESASTNQTSMYLCASSLSGFLVDEQYFGPGTRLTVT.

This chain's CDR3 is CAWSRNYGYTF. In DNA form, the CDR3 reads TGTGCCTGGTCGCGGAACTATGGCTACACCTTC. The V and J genes are TRBV30 and TRBJ1-2; no clear D. The CDR3 is 11 residues long. V dropped 5 bases and J dropped 2 bases, with 6 bases sitting between them. Germline-derived CDR1 and CDR2 are GTSNPN and SVGIG (reference sequence).

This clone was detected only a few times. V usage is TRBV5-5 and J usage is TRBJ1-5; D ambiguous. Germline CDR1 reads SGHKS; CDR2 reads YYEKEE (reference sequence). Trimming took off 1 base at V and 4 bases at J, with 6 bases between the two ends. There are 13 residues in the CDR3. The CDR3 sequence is CASSLKPNQPQHF. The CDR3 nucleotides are TGTGCCAGCAGCTTGAAGCCGAATCAGCCCCAGCATTTT.

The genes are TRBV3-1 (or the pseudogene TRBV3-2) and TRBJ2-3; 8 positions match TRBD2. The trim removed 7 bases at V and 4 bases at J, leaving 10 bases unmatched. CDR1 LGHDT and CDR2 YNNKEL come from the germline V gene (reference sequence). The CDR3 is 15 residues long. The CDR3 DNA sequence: TGTGCCAGCAAGTCAGCGGGAGTTACGGCAGATACGCAGTATTTT. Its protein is CASKSAGVTADTQYF.

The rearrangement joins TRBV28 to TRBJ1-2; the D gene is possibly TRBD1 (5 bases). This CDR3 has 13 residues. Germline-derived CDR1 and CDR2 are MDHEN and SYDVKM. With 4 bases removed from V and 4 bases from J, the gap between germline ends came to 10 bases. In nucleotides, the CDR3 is TGTGCCAGCAGTTCAGGGAAAGGCTATGGCTACACCTTC. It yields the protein CASSSGKGYGYTF.

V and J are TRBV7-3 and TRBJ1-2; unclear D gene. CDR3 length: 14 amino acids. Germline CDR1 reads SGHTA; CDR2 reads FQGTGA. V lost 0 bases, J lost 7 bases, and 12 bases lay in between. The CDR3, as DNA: TGTGCCAGCAGCTTAACAGCGGCCCCTTCTGGCTACACCTTC. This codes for CASSLTAAPSGYTF.

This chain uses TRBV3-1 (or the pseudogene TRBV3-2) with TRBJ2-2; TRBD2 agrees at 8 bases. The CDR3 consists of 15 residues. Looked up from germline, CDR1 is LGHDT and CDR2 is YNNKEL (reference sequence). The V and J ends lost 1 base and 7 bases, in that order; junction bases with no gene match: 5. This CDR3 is CASSQAGGKGGELFF. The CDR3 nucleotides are TGTGCCAGCAGCCAAGCGGGAGGGAAAGGCGGGGAGCTGTTTTTT.

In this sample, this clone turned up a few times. The CDR3 DNA is TGTGCCAGCAGCGTAGTAGGGGGAGCTAATGAAAAACTGTTTTTT. Translating it yields CASSVVGGANEKLFF. V and J are TRBV9 and TRBJ1-4, with D perhaps matching TRBD1 (6 bases). The germline V and J ends were trimmed by 0 bases and 3 bases, with 9 bases remaining between them. Germline CDR1 SGDLS, CDR2 YYNGEE. CDR3 length: 15 amino acids.

Here the CDR3 reads CASRTAKYGYTF. The CDR3 nucleotides are TGTGCCAGTAGGACAGCCAAATATGGCTACACCTTC. The V and J genes are TRBV19 and TRBJ1-2; D is perhaps TRBD1 (5 bases). The CDR3 covers 12 residues. Germline V CDR1 and CDR2: LNHDA, SQIVND (reference sequence). Trimming removed 6 bases from V and 5 bases from J, with 10 bases in between.

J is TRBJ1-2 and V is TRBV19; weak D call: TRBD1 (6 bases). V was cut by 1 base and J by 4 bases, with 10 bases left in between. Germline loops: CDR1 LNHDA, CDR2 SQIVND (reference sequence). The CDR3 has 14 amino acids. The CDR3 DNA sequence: TGTGCCAGTAGTATAGGACAGGCCATCTATGGCTACACCTTC. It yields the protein CASSIGQAIYGYTF.

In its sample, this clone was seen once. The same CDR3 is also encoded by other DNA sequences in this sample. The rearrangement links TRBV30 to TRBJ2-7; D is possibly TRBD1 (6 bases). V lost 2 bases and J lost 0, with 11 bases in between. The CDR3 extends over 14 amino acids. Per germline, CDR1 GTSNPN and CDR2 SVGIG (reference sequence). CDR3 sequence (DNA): TGTGCCTGGAGTAGAGGGGGATCCTCCTACGAGCAGTACTTC. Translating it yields CAWSRGGSSYEQYF.

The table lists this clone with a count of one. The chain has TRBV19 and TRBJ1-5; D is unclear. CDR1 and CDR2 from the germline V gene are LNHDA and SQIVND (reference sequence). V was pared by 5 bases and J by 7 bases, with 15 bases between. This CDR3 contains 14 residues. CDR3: CASSLKPAGQPQHF. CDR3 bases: TGTGCCAGTAGTTTGAAGCCTGCGGGGCAGCCCCAGCATTTT.

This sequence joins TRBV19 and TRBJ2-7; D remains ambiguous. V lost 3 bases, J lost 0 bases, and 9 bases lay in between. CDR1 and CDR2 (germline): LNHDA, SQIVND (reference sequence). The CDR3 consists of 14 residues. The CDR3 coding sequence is TGTGCCAGTAGTATTTATTACAGCTCCTACGAGCAGTACTTC. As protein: CASSIYYSSYEQYF.

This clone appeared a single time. In DNA form, the CDR3 reads TGTGCCAGCAGTTCCCCCCGAAGCAACACCGGGGAGCTGTTTTTT. This translates into CASSSPRSNTGELFF. The chain is built from TRBV27 and TRBJ2-2, with D hard to call. The CDR3 runs 15 residues. V lost 4 bases to trimming and J lost 2 bases, with 11 bases between them. CDR1 is MNHEY and CDR2 is SMNVEV in the germline V gene (reference sequence).

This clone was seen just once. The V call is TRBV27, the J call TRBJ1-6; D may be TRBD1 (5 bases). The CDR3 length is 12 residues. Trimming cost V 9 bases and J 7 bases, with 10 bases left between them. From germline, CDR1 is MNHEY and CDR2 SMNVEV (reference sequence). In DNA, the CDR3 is TGTGCCAGTGGACATGCCAATTCACCCCTCCACTTT. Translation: CASGHANSPLHF.

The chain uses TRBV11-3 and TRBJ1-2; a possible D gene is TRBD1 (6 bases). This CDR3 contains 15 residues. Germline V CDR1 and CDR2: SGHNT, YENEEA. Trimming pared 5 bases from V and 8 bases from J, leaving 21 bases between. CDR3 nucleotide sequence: TGTGCCAGCAGCCCAGCCCTCGGGGGGGCGGAAGGCTACACCTTC. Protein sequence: CASSPALGGAEGYTF.

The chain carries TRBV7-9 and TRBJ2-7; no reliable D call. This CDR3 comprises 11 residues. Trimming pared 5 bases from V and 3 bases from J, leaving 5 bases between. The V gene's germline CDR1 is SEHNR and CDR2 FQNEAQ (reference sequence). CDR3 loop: CASSPSYEQYF. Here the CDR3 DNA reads TGTGCCAGCAGCCCGAGCTACGAGCAGTACTTC. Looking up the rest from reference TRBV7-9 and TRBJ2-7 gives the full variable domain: DTGVSQNPRHKITKRGQNVTFRCDPISEHNRLYWYRQTLGQGPEFLTYFQNEAQLEKSRLLSDRFSAERPKGSFSTLEIQRTEQGDSAMYLCASSPSYEQYFGPGTRLTVT.

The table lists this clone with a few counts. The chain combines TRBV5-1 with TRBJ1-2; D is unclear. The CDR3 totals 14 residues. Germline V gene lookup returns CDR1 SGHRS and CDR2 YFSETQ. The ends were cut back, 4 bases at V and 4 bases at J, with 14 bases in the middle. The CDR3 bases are TGCGCCAGCAGCGACTACTCAGACGGCTATGGCTACACCTTC. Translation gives CASSDYSDGYGYTF. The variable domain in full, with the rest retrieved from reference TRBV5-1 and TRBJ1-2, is KAGVTQTPRYLIKTRGQQVTLSCSPISGHRSVSWYQQTPGQGLQFLFEYFSETQRNKGNFPGRFSGRQFSNSRSEMNVSTLELGDSALYLCASSDYSDGYGYTFGSGTRLTVV.

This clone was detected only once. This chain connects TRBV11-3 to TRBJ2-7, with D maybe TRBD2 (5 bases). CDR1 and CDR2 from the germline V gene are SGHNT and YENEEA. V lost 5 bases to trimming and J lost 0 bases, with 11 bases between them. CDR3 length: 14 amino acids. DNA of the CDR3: TGTGCCAGCAGCGAAGGACTCAGCTCCTACGAGCAGTACTTC. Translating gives CASSEGLSSYEQYF.

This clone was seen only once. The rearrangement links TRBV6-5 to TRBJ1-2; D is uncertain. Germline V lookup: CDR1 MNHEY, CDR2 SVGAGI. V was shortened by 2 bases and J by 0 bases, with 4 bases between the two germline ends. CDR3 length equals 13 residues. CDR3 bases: TGTGCCAGCAGTTACGGCCCTAACTATGGCTACACCTTC. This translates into CASSYGPNYGYTF.

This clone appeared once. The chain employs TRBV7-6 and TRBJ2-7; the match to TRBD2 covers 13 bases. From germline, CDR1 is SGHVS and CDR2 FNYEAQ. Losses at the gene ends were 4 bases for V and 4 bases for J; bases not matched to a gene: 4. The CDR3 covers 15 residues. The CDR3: CASSSTSGRSYEQYF. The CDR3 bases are TGTGCCAGCAGCTCGACTAGCGGGAGGTCGTACGAGCAGTACTTC.

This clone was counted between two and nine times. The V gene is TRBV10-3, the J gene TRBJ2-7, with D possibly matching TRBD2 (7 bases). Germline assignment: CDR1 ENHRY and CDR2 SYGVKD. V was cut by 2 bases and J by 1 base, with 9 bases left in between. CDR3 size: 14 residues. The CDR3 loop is CAISERGASYEQYF. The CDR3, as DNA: TGTGCCATCAGTGAGCGGGGGGCTTCCTACGAGCAGTACTTC.